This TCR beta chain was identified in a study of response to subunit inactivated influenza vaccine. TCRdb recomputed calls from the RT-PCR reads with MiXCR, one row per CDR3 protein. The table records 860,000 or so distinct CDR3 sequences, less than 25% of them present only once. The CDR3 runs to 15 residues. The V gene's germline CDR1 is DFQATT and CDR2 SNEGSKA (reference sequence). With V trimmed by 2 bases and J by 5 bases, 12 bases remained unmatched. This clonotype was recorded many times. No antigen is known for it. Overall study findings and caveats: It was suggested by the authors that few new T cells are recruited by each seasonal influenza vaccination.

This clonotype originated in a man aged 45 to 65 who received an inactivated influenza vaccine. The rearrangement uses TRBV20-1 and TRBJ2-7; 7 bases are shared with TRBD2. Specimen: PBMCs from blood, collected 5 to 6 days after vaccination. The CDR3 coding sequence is TGCAGTGCTAGAATAACGGGGGGACCTCGAGACGAGCAGTACTTC. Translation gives CSARITGGPRDEQYF.